This entry is about one T cell receptor beta chain. These data are taken from a study of blood T cells in healthy people across ages. This CDR3 has 13 residues. Germline loops: CDR1 SGHTA, CDR2 FQGNSA. The germline V and J ends were trimmed by 7 bases and 7 bases, with 14 bases remaining between them. A second roughly 6 to 12 cycle PCR used barcoded and J-beta primers. In TCRdb, the 5' RACE reads were re-called with MiXCR into one record per CDR3 protein. The sample gives some 1.5 million distinct CDR3 sequences, over 25% of which show up once; about 8% is in the top ten. This chain connects TRBV7-2 to TRBJ1-3; maybe TRBD1 (5 bases). The sample consisted of blood. This sequence originates from a woman aged 25 to 39 in good health. The CDR3, as DNA: TGTGCCAGCATCTCCGGGGGTGAGAACACCATATATTTT. It codes for CASISGGENTIYF.